Detailed here is one T cell receptor beta chain. This entry comes from a study of glioma-infiltrating T cells after dendritic cell vaccination. Study-level background: Patients had newly diagnosed or recurrent glioblastoma and received dendritic cell vaccines. Dendritic cells derived from monocytes and pulsed with autologous tumor lysate formed the vaccine. Autologous tumor lysate-pulsed dendritic cell vaccination was given between about 2003 and 2013.

Time point defined: after dendritic cell vaccination, including at tumor progression/relapse. This CDR3 has 14 residues. The germline gives CDR1 SGDLS, CDR2 YYNGEE. V lost 3 bases and J lost 6; bases outside the gene matches: 3. Input was roughly 2.2 ug genomic DNA, or all available if less. TCRdb's table, derived via immunoSEQ multiplex PCR, lists solely in-frame clones and lacks some. The sample lists around 60,000 clones; around nine tenths were seen once. This chain connects TRBV9 to TRBJ2-2; 9 bases map to TRBD2. Source: blood, taken after dendritic cell vaccination. This TCR was recovered from a human donor with glioblastoma. The CDR3 coding sequence is TGTGCCAGCAGCGGGGGACTAGCAGCCGGGGAGCTGTTTTTT. Translating gives CASSGGLAAGELFF.